These T cell receptor beta chains were read from a single sample in a study of cytomegalovirus exposure and HLA in healthy donors. The table came from immunoSEQ multiplex PCR; TCRdb's copy has only in-frame clones and leaves some out. Of roughly 100,000 clones in the sample, around 78% were seen once. The specimen sequenced was PBMCs. These receptors were collected from a male donor in good health and CMV-seronegative. Both conserved end residues are part of each CDR3. Expanded clones get a size class; other rows say once, few or many, or leave the size out.

few	TRBJ1-4	TRBV5-4	CASSGDREGEKLFF
NA	TRBJ1-2	TRBV7-2	CASSLQGSYTF
NA	TRBJ1-6	TRBV5-1	CASSFQGEPLHF
once	TRBJ2-7	TRBV28	CATRYYRDRGHGQYF
NA	TRBJ1-3	TRBV5-4	CASSLTGGNTIYF
NA	TRBJ1-4	TRBV7-8	CASSLEWEGEKLFF
NA	TRBJ1-4	TRBV7-9	CASSFDGGNEKLFF
NA	TRBJ1-1	TRBV19	CASRLDRGETEAFF
few	TRBJ2-1	TRBV5-4	CASSLGTGANEQFF
once	TRBJ2-7	TRBV5-4	CASSFARGNEQYF
NA	TRBJ2-7	TRBV19	CASSRTSGSGEQYF
NA	TRBJ2-3	TRBV10-2	CASSLAGGPPTSTDTQYF
NA	TRBJ2-7	TRBV14	CASSRNGQESYEQYF
NA	TRBJ1-5	TRBV7-3	CASSPQGGGQPQHF